The 3 T cell receptor beta chains listed next were all sequenced from one sample in a study of tumor and adjacent non-tumor tissue in lung cancer. TCRbeta libraries were built with three rounds of nested PCR, modified from ARM-PCR. TCRdb re-derived calls from the multiplex PCR reads in MiXCR, one entry per CDR3 protein. The table shows 200,000 to 250,000 distinct CDR3 sequences, with 60% to 75% occurring only once. RNA was extracted from bulk tissue without any cell sorting. Sequencing input: lung tumor tissue. These receptors all come from a man aged 60 to 69 with non-small cell lung cancer.

V and J are TRBV20-1 and TRBJ1-5; D might be TRBD1 (6 bases). CDR1 DFQATT and CDR2 SNEGSKA come from the germline V gene (reference sequence). The CDR3 sequence is 14 residues long. Trimming took off 2 bases at V and 12 bases at J, with 20 bases between the two ends. In nucleotides, the CDR3 is TGCAGTGCTAGATCCGGGACACTTTATCAGTTCCAGCATTTT. It yields the protein CSARSGTLYQFQHF.

With regard to this clonotype: This may come from a read error, since a much larger clone is one base off. V usage is TRBV11-3 and J usage is TRBJ2-2; 7 bases line up with TRBD1. The CDR3 runs 13 residues. Germline CDR1 and CDR2: SGHNT and YENEEA. The CDR3 reads CTSPDRYTGELFF. The CDR3 region has the DNA TGTACCAGCCCGGACAGGTACACCGGGGAGCTGTTTTTT.

The rearrangement links TRBV6-2 or TRBV6-3 to TRBJ2-7, with 13 bases aligning to TRBD2. The CDR3 consists of 19 residues. Germline CDR1 MNHEY, CDR2 SVGEGT. The ends lost 2 bases at V and 1 base at J; junction bases unmatched: 11. CDR3 in amino acids: CASSYPGLAGEQRSYEQYF. CDR3 DNA: TGTGCCAGCAGTTACCCTGGACTAGCGGGAGAGCAACGGTCCTACGAGCAGTACTTC.